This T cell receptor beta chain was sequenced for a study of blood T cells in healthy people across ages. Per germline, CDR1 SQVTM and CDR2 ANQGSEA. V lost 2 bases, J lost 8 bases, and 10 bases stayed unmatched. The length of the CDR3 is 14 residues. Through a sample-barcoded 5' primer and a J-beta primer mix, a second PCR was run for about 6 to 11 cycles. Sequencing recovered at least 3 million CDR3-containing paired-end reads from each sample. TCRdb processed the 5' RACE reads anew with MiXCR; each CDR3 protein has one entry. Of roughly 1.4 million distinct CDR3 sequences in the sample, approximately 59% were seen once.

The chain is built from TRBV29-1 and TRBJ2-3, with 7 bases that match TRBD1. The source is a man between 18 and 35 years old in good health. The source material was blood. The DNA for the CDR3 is TGCAGCGTTGAACCACAGGGCGCAGGGGGTACGCAGTATTTT. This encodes CSVEPQGAGGTQYF.